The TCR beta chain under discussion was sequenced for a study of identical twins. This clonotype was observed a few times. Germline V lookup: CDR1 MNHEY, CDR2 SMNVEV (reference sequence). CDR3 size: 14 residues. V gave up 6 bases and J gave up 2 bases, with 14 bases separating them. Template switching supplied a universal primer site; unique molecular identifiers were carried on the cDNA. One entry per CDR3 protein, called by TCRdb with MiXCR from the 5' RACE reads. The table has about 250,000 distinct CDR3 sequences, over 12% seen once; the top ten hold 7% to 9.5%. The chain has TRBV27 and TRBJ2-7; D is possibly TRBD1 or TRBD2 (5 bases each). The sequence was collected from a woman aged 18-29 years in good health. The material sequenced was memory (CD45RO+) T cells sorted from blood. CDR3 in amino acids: CASSIRDPTYEQYF. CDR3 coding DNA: TGTGCCAGCAGCATCCGGGACCCCACCTACGAGCAGTACTTC.